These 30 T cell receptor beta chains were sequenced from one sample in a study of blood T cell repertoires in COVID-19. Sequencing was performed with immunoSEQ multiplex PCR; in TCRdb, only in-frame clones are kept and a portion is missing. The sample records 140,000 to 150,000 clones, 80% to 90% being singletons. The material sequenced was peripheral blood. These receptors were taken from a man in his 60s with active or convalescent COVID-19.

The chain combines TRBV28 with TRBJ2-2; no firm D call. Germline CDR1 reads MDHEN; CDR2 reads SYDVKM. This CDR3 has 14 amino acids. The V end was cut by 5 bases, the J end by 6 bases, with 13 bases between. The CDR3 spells CASSASQGAGELFF. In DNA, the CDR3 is TGTGCCAGCAGTGCCTCACAAGGAGCCGGGGAGCTGTTTTTT.

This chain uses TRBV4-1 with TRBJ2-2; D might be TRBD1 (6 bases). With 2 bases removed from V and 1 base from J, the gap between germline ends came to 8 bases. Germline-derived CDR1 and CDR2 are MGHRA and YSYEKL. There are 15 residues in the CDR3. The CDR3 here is CASSQSGQNTGELFF. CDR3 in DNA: TGCGCCAGCAGCCAATCGGGACAGAACACCGGGGAGCTGTTTTTT.

CDR3 protein: CASSVGQGVLYEQYF. The CDR3 nucleotides read TGTGCCAGCAGCGTAGGACAGGGGGTTTTGTACGAGCAGTACTTC. The rearrangement uses TRBV9 and TRBJ2-7; 9 bases align to TRBD1. Germline V CDR1 and CDR2: SGDLS, YYNGEE. V dropped 0 bases and J dropped 4; count of bases not matched to a gene: 5. The CDR3 totals 15 residues.

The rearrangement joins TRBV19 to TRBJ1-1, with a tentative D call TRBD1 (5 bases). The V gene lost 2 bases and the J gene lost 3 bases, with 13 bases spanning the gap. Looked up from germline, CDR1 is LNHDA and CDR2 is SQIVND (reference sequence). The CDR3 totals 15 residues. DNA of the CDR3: TGTGCCAGTAGTATATTCCCGGCAGGGCACACTGAAGCTTTCTTT. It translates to CASSIFPAGHTEAFF.

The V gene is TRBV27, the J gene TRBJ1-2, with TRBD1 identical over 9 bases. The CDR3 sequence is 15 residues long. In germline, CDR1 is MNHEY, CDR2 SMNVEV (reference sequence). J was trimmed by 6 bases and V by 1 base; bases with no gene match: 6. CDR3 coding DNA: TGTGCCAGCAGTTTATTTGGACAGGGGAGGAATGGCTACACCTTC. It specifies CASSLFGQGRNGYTF.

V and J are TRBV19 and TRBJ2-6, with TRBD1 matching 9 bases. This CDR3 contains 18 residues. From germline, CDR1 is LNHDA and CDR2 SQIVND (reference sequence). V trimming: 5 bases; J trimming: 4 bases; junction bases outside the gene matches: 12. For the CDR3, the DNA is TGTGCCAGTAGTGAGGTAGGGACAGGGATCGCCGGGGCCAACGTCCTGACTTTC. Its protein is CASSEVGTGIAGANVLTF.

The chain's CDR3 is CASSLTRYLYYEQYF. The CDR3 DNA sequence: TGTGCCAGCAGCCTAACGCGGTACCTCTACTACGAGCAGTACTTC. V and J are TRBV21-1 and TRBJ2-7; the D call TRBD2 from the table was never checked on the DNA. TRBV21-1 is tagged as a pseudogene. CDR3 length: 15 amino acids.

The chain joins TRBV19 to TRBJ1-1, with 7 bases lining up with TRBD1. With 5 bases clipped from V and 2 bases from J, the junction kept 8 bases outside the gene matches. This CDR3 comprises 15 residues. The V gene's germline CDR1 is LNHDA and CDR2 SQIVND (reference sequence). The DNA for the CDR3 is TGTGCCAGTAGTTTAACAGGGGCAGGAAACACTGAAGCTTTCTTT. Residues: CASSLTGAGNTEAFF.

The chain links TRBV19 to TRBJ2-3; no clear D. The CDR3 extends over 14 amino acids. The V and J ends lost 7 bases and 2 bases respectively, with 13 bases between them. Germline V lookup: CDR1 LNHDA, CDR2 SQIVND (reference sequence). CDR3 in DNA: TGTGCCAGTAAAGGCGGAGTATACACAGATACGCAGTATTTT. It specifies CASKGGVYTDTQYF.

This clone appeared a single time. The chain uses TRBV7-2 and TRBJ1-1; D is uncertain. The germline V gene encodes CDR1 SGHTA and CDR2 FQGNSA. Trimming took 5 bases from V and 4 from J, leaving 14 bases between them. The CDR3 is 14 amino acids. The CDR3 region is CASSPAGGSTEAFF. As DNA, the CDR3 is TGTGCCAGCAGCCCCGCGGGTGGAAGCACTGAAGCTTTCTTT.

This CDR3 reads CASSGTGLGQPQHF. Here the CDR3 DNA reads TGTGCCAGCAGCGGGACAGGGTTGGGTCAGCCCCAGCATTTT. The V gene is TRBV6-5, the J gene TRBJ1-5; TRBD1 agrees at 9 bases. The CDR3 is 14 residues long. The germline V gene has CDR1 MNHEY and CDR2 SVGAGI. V shed 6 bases, J shed 6 bases, and the junction held 6 bases outside the gene matches.

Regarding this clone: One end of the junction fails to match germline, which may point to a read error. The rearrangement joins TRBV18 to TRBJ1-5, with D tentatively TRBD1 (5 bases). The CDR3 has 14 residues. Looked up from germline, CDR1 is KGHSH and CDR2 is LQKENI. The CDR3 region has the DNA TGTGCCAGCACACCGGGACTGAGCAATCAGCCCCAGCATTTT. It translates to CASTPGLSNQPQHF.

The CDR3 loop is CASSSFSGELFF. The CDR3 nucleotides read TGTGCCAGCAGCTCCTTTTCCGGGGAGCTGTTTTTT. The chain joins TRBV11-2 to TRBJ2-2, with D hard to call. With 4 bases removed from V and 6 bases from J, the gap between germline ends came to 6 bases. Looked up from germline, CDR1 is SGHAT and CDR2 is FQNNGV. CDR3 size: 12 residues.

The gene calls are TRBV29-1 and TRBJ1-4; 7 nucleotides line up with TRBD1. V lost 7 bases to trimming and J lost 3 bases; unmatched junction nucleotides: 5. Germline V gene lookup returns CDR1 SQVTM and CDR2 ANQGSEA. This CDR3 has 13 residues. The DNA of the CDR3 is TGCAGCGCTGGGACAGACCCTAATGAAAAACTGTTTTTT. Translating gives CSAGTDPNEKLFF.

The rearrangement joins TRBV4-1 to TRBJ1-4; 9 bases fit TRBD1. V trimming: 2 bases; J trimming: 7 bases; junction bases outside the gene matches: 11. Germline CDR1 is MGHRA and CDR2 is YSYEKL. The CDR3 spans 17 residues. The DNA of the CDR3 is TGCGCCAGCAGCCAAAAAAGGGCCGGGACAGGGACTGAAAAACTGTTTTTT. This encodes CASSQKRAGTGTEKLFF.

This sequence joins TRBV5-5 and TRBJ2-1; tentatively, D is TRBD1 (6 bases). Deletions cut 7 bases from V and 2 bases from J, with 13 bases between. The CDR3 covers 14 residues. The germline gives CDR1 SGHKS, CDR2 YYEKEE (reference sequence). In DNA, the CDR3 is TGTGCCAGCGGCGAAAGGACAGCCTACAATGAGCAGTTCTTC. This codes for CASGERTAYNEQFF.

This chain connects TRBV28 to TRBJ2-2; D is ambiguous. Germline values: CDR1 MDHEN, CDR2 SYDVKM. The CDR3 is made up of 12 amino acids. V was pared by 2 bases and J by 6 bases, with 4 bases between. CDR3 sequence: CASSLAAGELFF. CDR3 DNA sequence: TGTGCCAGCAGTTTAGCAGCCGGGGAGCTGTTTTTT.

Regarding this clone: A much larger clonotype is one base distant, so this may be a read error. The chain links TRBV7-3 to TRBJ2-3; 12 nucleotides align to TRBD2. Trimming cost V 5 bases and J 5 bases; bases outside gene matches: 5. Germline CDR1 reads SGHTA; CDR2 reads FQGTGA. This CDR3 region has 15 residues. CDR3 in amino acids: CASSPGLAGRDTQYF. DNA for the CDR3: TGTGCCAGCAGCCCGGGACTAGCGGGCAGAGATACGCAGTATTTT.

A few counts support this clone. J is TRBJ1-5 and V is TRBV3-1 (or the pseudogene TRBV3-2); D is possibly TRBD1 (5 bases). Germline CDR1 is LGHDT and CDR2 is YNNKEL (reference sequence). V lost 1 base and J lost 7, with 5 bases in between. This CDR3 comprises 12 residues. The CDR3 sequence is CASSQAGQPQHF. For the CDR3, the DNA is TGTGCCAGCAGCCAAGCAGGGCAGCCCCAGCATTTT.

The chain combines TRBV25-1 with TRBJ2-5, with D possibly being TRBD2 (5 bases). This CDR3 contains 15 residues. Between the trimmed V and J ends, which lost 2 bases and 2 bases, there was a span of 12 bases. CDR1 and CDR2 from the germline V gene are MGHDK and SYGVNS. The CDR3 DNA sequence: TGTGCCAGCAGTGAAACGGGAAGGTTACAAGAGACCCAGTACTTC. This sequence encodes CASSETGRLQETQYF.

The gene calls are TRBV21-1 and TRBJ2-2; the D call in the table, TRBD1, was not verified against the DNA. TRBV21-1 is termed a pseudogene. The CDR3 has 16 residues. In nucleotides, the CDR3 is TGTGCCAGCAGCAAAGGACGACAGTCGAACACCGGGGAGCTGTTTTTT. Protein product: CASSKGRQSNTGELFF.

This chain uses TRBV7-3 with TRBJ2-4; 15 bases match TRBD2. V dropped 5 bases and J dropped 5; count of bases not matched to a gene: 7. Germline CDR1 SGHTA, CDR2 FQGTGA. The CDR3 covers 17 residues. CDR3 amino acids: CASSRGLAGGPENIQYF. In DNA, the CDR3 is TGTGCCAGCAGCCGCGGACTAGCGGGAGGGCCCGAAAACATTCAGTACTTC.

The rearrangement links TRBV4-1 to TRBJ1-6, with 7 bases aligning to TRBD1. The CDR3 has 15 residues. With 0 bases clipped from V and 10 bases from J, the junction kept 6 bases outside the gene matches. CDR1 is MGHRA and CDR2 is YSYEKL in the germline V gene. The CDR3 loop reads CASSQEVTGESPLHF. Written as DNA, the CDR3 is TGCGCCAGCAGCCAAGAAGTAACAGGGGAGTCACCCCTCCACTTT.

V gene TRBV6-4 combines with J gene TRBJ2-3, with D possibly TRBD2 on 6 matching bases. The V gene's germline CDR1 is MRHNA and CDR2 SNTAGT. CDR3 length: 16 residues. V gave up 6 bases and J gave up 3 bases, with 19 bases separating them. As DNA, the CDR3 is TGTGCCAGCAGACCCCGGGACTTACACCTTACAGATACGCAGTATTTT. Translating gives CASRPRDLHLTDTQYF.

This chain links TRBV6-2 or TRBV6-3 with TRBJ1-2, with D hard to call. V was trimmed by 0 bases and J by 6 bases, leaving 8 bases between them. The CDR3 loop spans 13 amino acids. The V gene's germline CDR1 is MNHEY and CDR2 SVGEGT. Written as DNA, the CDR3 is TGTGCCAGCAGTTACTCGAGCGGGAATGGCTACACCTTC. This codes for CASSYSSGNGYTF.

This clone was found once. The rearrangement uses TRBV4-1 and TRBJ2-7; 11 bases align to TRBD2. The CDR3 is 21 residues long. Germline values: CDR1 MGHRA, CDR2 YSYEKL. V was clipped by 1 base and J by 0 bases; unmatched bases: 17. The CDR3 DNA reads TGCGCCAGCAGCCAAGTCCTGGGTACTTCTAGCGGGAGGCCCTTCTCCTACGAGCAGTACTTC. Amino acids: CASSQVLGTSSGRPFSYEQYF.

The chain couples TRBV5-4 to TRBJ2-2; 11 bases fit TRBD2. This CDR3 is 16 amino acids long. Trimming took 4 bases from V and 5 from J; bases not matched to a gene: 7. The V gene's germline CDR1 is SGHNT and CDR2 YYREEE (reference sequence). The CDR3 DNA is TGTGCCAGCAGCACCGTAGCGGGAGGGCGAACCGGGGAGCTGTTTTTT. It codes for CASSTVAGGRTGELFF.

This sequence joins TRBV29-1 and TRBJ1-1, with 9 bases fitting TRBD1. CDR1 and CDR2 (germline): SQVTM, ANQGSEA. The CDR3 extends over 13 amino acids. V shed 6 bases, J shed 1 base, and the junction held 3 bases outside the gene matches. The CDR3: CSVGTGSNTEAFF. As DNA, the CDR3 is TGCAGCGTGGGGACAGGGTCGAACACTGAAGCTTTCTTT.

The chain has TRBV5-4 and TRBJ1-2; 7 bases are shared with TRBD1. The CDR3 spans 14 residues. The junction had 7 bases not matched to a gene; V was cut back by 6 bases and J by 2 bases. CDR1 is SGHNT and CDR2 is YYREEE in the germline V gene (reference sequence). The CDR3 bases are TGTGCCAGCAACTATAACAGGGGAAACTATGGCTACACCTTC. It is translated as CASNYNRGNYGYTF. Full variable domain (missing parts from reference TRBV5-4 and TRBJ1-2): ETGVTQSPTHLIKTRGQQVTLRCSSQSGHNTVSWYQQALGQGPQFIFQYYREEENGRGNFPPRFSGLQFPNYSSELNVNALELDDSALYLCASNYNRGNYGYTFGSGTRLTVV.

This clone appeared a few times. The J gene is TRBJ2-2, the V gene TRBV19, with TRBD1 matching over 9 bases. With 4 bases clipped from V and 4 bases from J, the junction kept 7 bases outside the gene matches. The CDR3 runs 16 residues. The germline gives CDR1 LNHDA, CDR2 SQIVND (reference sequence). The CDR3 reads CASSTRRTGATGELFF. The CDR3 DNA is TGTGCCAGTAGTACTCGACGGACAGGGGCCACCGGGGAGCTGTTTTTT.